This T cell receptor beta chain was identified during a study of sequential checkpoint blockade in melanoma. At the level of the study: Patients were randomized 1:1 to nivolumab-then-ipilimumab or ipilimumab-then-nivolumab first-line. Both treatment sequences were followed by maintenance nivolumab.

This clone turned up a few times. The protocol was immunoSEQ multiplex PCR, while the TCRdb copy is restricted to in-frame clones and leaves out a portion. The data contain around 12,000 clones, 60% to 70% of them seen just once; the ten biggest clones take up 23%. This CDR3 is 19 amino acids long. As to treatment: randomized to nivolumab then ipilimumab (arm A) or the reverse (arm B). Patients had received no earlier DNA-damaging chemotherapy. Sorted cells were live CD3+CD8+, lacking CD19 and CD56, from PBMCs. The gene calls are TRBV1 and TRBJ2-3; whether TRBD2, the table's D call, matches the DNA was not checked. TRBV1 is flagged as a pseudogene. The receptor's source is a human donor with melanoma. The input for sequencing was CD8+ T cells sorted from blood (inferred from file names), taken from a patient given nivolumab and ipilimumab in sequence. The CDR3 is CTSSQPPGLAGGPADTQYF. The CDR3 nucleotides read TGCACCAGCAGCCAACCTCCAGGACTAGCGGGGGGGCCAGCAGATACGCAGTATTTT.